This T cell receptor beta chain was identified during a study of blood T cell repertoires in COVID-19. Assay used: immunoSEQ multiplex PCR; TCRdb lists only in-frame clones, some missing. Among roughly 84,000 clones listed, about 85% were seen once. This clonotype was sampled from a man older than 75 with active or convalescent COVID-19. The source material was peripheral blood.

CDR3 protein: CATERTGLGGYTF. The CDR3 bases are TGTGCCACCGAGCGGACAGGACTGGGTGGCTACACCTTC. This chain connects TRBV19 to TRBJ1-2; 7 bases agree with TRBD1. The CDR3 runs 13 residues. J lost 7 bases, V lost 10 bases, and 12 bases had no gene match. Germline V lookup: CDR1 LNHDA, CDR2 SQIVND (reference sequence).